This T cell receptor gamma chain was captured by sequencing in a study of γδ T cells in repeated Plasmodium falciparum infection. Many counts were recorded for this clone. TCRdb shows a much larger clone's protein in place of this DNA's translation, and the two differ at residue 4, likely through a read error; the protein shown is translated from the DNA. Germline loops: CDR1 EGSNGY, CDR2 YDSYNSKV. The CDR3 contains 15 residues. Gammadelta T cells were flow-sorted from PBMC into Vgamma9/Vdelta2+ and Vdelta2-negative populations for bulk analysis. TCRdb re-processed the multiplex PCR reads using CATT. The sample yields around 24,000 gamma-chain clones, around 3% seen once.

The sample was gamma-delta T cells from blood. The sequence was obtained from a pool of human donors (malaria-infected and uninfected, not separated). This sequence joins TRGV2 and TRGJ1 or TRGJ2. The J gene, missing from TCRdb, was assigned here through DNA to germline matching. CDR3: CATRDGPRHYYKKLF. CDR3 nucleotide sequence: TGTGCCACCAGGGACGGGCCGCGCCATTATTATAAGAAACTCTTT.